This TCR beta chain was identified in a study of blood T cells in healthy people across ages. The study, taken as a whole, reports: More naive CD4+ cells and higher diversity marked long-lived donors relative to aged donors.

For the second PCR, which ran for about 7 to 11 cycles, a sample-barcoded 5' primer and a J-beta primer mix were used. Via MiXCR, TCRdb re-called the 5' RACE reads, giving one row per CDR3 protein. The data contain over 950,000 distinct CDR3 sequences, 51% of them singletons. As concerns this clonotype: Its antigen is unknown.

The CDR3 is 16 amino acids. CDR1 is SGHAT and CDR2 is FQNNGV in the germline V gene. Losses at the gene ends were 4 bases for V and 2 bases for J; bases not matched to a gene: 10. The TCR was taken from a woman in her sixties or seventies in good health. Specimen: blood. The chain uses TRBV11-2 and TRBJ2-7; 8 bases line up with TRBD2. DNA for the CDR3: TGTGCCAGCAGCTCCCTAGCGGGCTTGGGACCCTACGAGCAGTACTTC. Its protein is CASSSLAGLGPYEQYF.